Presented here are 11 T cell receptor beta chains from one specimen sequenced in a study of T cell responses to AZD1222 COVID-19 vaccine. Assay: immunoSEQ multiplex PCR; the TCRdb copy retains only in-frame clones and omits some. Counted here are roughly 45,000 clones, roughly 80% occurring once; the ten biggest clones make up over 6.5%. The sample in question was peripheral blood, obtained on day 0 of AZD1222 vaccination. Receptors originate from an adult in good health.

In its sample, this clone was seen a few times. This chain connects TRBV29-1 to TRBJ2-1; tentative D call: TRBD2 (5 bases). This CDR3 contains 15 residues. The V end lost 4 bases, the J end lost 2 bases, and 15 bases lay between the germline ends. Germline lookup yields CDR1 SQVTM and CDR2 ANQGSEA. CDR3 protein: CSVAFDARAYNEQFF. CDR3 bases: TGCAGCGTTGCCTTCGACGCGCGGGCCTACAATGAGCAGTTCTTC.

V gene TRBV5-6 combines with J gene TRBJ1-3, with 8 positions matching TRBD1. The germline CDR1 and CDR2 sequences are SGHDT and YYEEEE. The CDR3 is 14 amino acids. Germline trimming cut 4 bases from V and 7 bases from J; bases unmatched to any gene: 7. The CDR3 sequence is CASSLDRGGNTIYF. CDR3 nucleotide sequence: TGTGCCAGCAGCCTCGACAGGGGCGGGAACACCATATATTTT.

As DNA, the CDR3 is TGTGCCAGCAGTTTACGGGAGGGTTACGAGCAGTACGTC. Protein product: CASSLREGYEQYV. This chain uses TRBV27 with TRBJ2-7; the match to TRBD2 covers 8 bases. Germline assignment: CDR1 MNHEY and CDR2 SMNVEV (reference sequence). V dropped 2 bases and J dropped 4; count of bases not matched to a gene: 1. The CDR3 covers 13 residues.

The chain uses TRBV6-5 and TRBJ1-6; no definite D call. Germline CDR1 reads MNHEY; CDR2 reads SVGAGI. The CDR3 totals 13 residues. The ends were cut back, 5 bases at V and 0 bases at J, with 2 bases in the middle. CDR3 in amino acids: CASSTSYNSPLHF. DNA for the CDR3: TGTGCCAGCAGTACCTCCTATAATTCACCCCTCCACTTT.

The chain uses TRBV7-8 and TRBJ1-2, with D hard to call. Germline CDR1 SGHVS, CDR2 FQNEAQ. Trimming pared 5 bases from V and 0 bases from J, leaving 19 bases between. The CDR3 covers 17 residues. CDR3 in amino acids: CASSHRIPGTPNYGYTF. CDR3 bases: TGTGCCAGCAGCCATCGCATCCCGGGAACACCTAACTATGGCTACACCTTC.

The J gene is TRBJ1-1, the V gene TRBV6-4; maybe TRBD1 (5 bases). The CDR3 is 15 residues long. Germline values: CDR1 MRHNA, CDR2 SNTAGT. The V gene lost 6 bases and the J gene lost 0 bases, with 14 bases spanning the gap. In nucleotides, the CDR3 is TGTGCCAGCAGGGCAGGGACCTACATGAACACTGAAGCTTTCTTT. It translates to CASRAGTYMNTEAFF.

The chain carries TRBV28 and TRBJ1-5; 7 bases align to TRBD1. Germline lookup yields CDR1 MDHEN and CDR2 SYDVKM. The V segment lost 7 bases and the J segment 2 bases; nucleotides outside the gene matches: 5. This CDR3 spans 14 amino acids. The CDR3 region has the DNA TGTGCCAGCATCGTAGGGGGCGGCAATCAGCCCCAGCATTTT. Its protein product is CASIVGGGNQPQHF.

The chain has TRBV5-1 and TRBJ2-5; D is ambiguous. Trimming removed 5 bases from V and 3 bases from J, with 8 bases in between. The CDR3 is 12 amino acids. The germline V gene encodes CDR1 SGHRS and CDR2 YFSETQ. The CDR3 sequence is CASSGSKETQYF. In DNA, the CDR3 is TGCGCCAGCAGTGGATCAAAAGAGACCCAGTACTTC.

The chain combines TRBV10-2 with TRBJ2-1, with 11 bases fitting TRBD2. Germline assignment: CDR1 WSHSY and CDR2 SAAADI. Trimming took 7 bases from V and 0 from J; bases not matched to a gene: 2. This CDR3 comprises 15 residues. Here the CDR3 DNA reads TGCGCCAGCACCCTAGCGGGAGGCTCCTACAATGAGCAGTTCTTC. As protein: CASTLAGGSYNEQFF.

The V gene is TRBV2, the J gene TRBJ1-4; possible D gene TRBD1, 6 bases. CDR1 is SNHLY, CDR2 FYNNEI, per germline. Trimming stripped 6 bases from V and 5 bases from J, with 13 bases between. The CDR3 is made up of 14 amino acids. CDR3 bases: TGTGCCAGCAGGGACAGTGGGGGAAATGAAAAACTGTTTTTT. This encodes CASRDSGGNEKLFF.

V usage is TRBV12-3 or TRBV12-4 and J usage is TRBJ2-2; no firm D call. The CDR3 is 13 residues long. V was shortened by 3 bases and J by 6 bases, with 8 bases between the two germline ends. CDR3 residues: CASSLGLAGELFF. CDR3 in DNA: TGTGCCAGCAGTTTGGGTTTGGCCGGGGAGCTGTTTTTT.